The rows below give T cell receptor beta chains drawn from one sample of a study of blood T cell repertoires in COVID-19. The method was immunoSEQ multiplex PCR; TCRdb's version includes in-frame clones alone and lacks a portion of them. The repertoire includes about 230,000 clones, around 90% of them detected once, and approximately 10% sits in the top ten. The sequenced sample consisted of PBMCs or T cells enriched from blood (not recorded which). These receptors all stem from a man under 40 who had recovered from COVID-19. CDR3s leave out the opening cysteine and the closing phenylalanine or tryptophan.

>TRBV3-1/TRBV3-2|11|TRBJ1-6
ASSTGQNSPLH
>TRBV14|12|TRBJ1-2
ASSQGVTFRGYT
>TRBV6-5|12|TRBJ1-2
ASSRNYRGDGYT
>TRBV5-1|11|TRBJ2-7
ASSFGVEYEQY
>TRBV7-2|12|TRBJ1-2
ASSFRTGAYGYT
>TRBV7-2|13|TRBJ1-1
ASSLVSAYAFLAF
>TRBV10-1|13|TRBJ2-2
ASSGLAQNTGELF
>TRBV10-3|13|TRBJ1-2
AISESKQGNYGYT
>TRBV5-6|11|TRBJ1-5
ASSFDRDQPQH
>TRBV15|11|TRBJ2-7
ATRSTSSYEQY
>TRBV28|11|TRBJ1-2
ASSPDRRDGYT
>TRBV18|15|TRBJ2-7
ASSPRGVTGGGYEQY
>TRBV29-1|10|TRBJ2-1
SVSTSGYEQF
>TRBV29-1|11|TRBJ1-1
SVLPQVNTEAF
>TRBV27|12|TRBJ2-7
ASSLSPGGYEQY
>TRBV13|14|TRBJ1-2
ASSLALRTGGSGYT
>TRBV27|13|TRBJ1-2
ASSFGGSHNYGYT
>TRBV2|13|TRBJ2-5
ASTLRLAGGETQY
>TRBV2|14|TRBJ2-1
ASSGTGTGGVYEQF
>TRBV6-2/TRBV6-3|15|TRBJ2-3
ASSYSITPGGTDTQY
>TRBV28|13|TRBJ1-3
ASRTARLSGNTIY
>TRBV24-1|16|TRBJ2-1
ATSDQPGLASSYNEQF
>TRBV6-5|12|TRBJ1-1
ASANRAGVYEAF
>TRBV6-4|13|TRBJ2-7
ASSEGLGSSYEQY
>TRBV5-1|12|TRBJ2-5
ASSLGEGRETQY
>TRBV5-4|15|TRBJ2-3
ASSLGPLSGARGTQY
>TRBV29-1|16|TRBJ2-2
SVETGESQGVPTGELF
>TRBV11-2|9|TRBJ2-1
ASSLGSSEF
>TRBV20-1|10|TRBJ2-7
SVGDTTYEQY
>TRBV7-9|12|TRBJ1-1
ASSLGDRNTEAF
>TRBV10-3|12|TRBJ1-5
AISVQGSNQPQH
>TRBV29-1|11|TRBJ2-7
SILGLQGYEQY
>TRBV5-4|11|TRBJ1-1
ASSDRTGREAF
>TRBV15|14|TRBJ2-7
ATSRDIAVSSYEQY
>TRBV11-1|12|TRBJ1-1
ASTRDQLFTEAF
>TRBV10-3|12|TRBJ1-2
AISESGTGDGYT
>TRBV6-5|12|TRBJ2-2
ASRQGAGTGELF
>TRBV18|9|TRBJ2-7
ASSPETEQY
>TRBV2|12|TRBJ2-7
ASRRTGSRDEQY
>TRBV4-1|16|TRBJ2-7
ASSQGISAGGTTYEQY
>TRBV9|13|TRBJ1-5
ASSSHEDSLQPQH
>TRBV6-6|14|TRBJ1-3
ASRGTGVFTGNTIY
>TRBV6-4|13|TRBJ2-2
ASSEEAGGTGELF
>TRBV6-5|13|TRBJ1-4
ASSYSQGAEGKLF
>TRBV10-3|14|TRBJ2-1
AITGSPSGRNNEQF
>TRBV10-3|12|TRBJ2-7
AISTGGGQNEQY
>TRBV19|15|TRBJ2-3
ASSIDSGGASTDTQY
>TRBV5-4|13|TRBJ1-2
ASSRNVVGLSGYT
>TRBV30|10|TRBJ2-7
AWSPTNYEQY
>TRBV6-4|13|TRBJ2-2
ASSRTGDGTGELF
>TRBV2|11|TRBJ1-6
ASWDRGGSPLH
>TRBV27|13|TRBJ1-1
ASSYRQGPNTEAF